The table lists the clone carrying this T cell receptor beta chain with many counts. The data were obtained in a study of identical twins. Germline V gives CDR1 MNHEY, CDR2 SVGAGI. This CDR3 has 15 residues. Trimming cost V 2 bases and J 2 bases, with 12 bases left between them. Only healthy Caucasians were enrolled as donors. Unique molecular identifiers were present on the cDNA, which also gained a universal primer site by template switching. TCRdb called the 5' RACE reads again in MiXCR, with one record for every CDR3 protein. Altogether a few hundred thousand distinct CDR3 sequences are present, roughly 15% being singletons, with the ten largest covering 0.44%. Separately, the same data were catalogued under a study of yellow fever vaccine responses in identical twins.

The sequence came from a woman between 18 and 30 years old in good health. Source material: CD4+ T cells sorted from blood. The rearrangement joins TRBV6-5 to TRBJ2-5; D might be TRBD2 (6 bases). The CDR3: CASSYQRLGQETQYF. CDR3 sequence (DNA): TGTGCCAGCAGTTACCAACGACTAGGGCAAGAGACCCAGTACTTC.